Listed here are 21 T cell receptor beta chains from one sample, sequenced in a study of control samples from healthy donors and cancer patients. The method was immunoSEQ multiplex PCR; TCRdb's version includes in-frame clones alone and lacks a portion of them. The table records 130,000 or so clones, just under 95% of them present only once. Specimen: blood. The receptors were sampled from a man younger than 35 in good health.

This sequence joins TRBV3-1 (or the pseudogene TRBV3-2) and TRBJ2-5; 13 bases map to TRBD2. CDR1 LGHDT and CDR2 YNNKEL come from the germline V gene (reference sequence). The CDR3 loop spans 16 amino acids. The V and J ends lost 5 bases and 5 bases, in that order; junction bases with no gene match: 8. The CDR3 DNA is TGTGCCAGCAGCTTTAGGACTAGCGGGGGCCCGGAGACCCAGTACTTC. Residues: CASSFRTSGGPETQYF.

This rearrangement joins TRBV2 to TRBJ2-1; D unresolved. The germline gives CDR1 SNHLY, CDR2 FYNNEI. Trimming cost V 2 bases and J 8 bases, with 4 bases left between them. This CDR3 spans 11 amino acids. The CDR3 protein is CASSERYEQFF. CDR3 DNA: TGTGCCAGCAGTGAACGGTATGAGCAGTTCTTC.

The chain has TRBV5-3 and TRBJ1-4; no clear D gene. TRBV5-3 falls under the ORF class, with uncertain function. V shed 0 bases and J shed 8 bases, with 14 bases lying between them. This CDR3 has 15 residues. This chain's CDR3 is CARSLGVGLGEKLFF. The CDR3 DNA follows: TGTGCCAGAAGCTTGGGTGTGGGTTTGGGGGAAAAACTGTTTTTT.

This rearrangement joins TRBV3-1 (or the pseudogene TRBV3-2) to TRBJ2-6; D call uncertain. The V end was cut by 2 bases, the J end by 0 bases, with 5 bases between. Germline CDR1 reads LGHDT; CDR2 reads YNNKEL (reference sequence). This CDR3 contains 15 residues. The CDR3 region is CASSQTASGANVLTF. DNA for the CDR3: TGTGCCAGCAGCCAAACGGCCTCTGGGGCCAACGTCCTGACTTTC.

The J gene is TRBJ2-7, the V gene TRBV7-6, with D perhaps TRBD1 (5 bases). The CDR3 contains 17 residues. The V end lost 4 bases, the J end lost 0 bases, and 19 bases lay between the germline ends. Germline V gene sequence: CDR1 SGHVS, CDR2 FNYEAQ. DNA of the CDR3: TGTGCCAGCAGCTCCAGGTATTGGGGCAAGAGCTCCTACGAGCAGTACTTC. Its translation: CASSSRYWGKSSYEQYF.

This chain links TRBV11-2 with TRBJ1-4, with TRBD1 matching over 9 bases. This CDR3 has 13 amino acids. Trimming removed 10 bases from V and 5 bases from J; junction bases left unmatched: 5. Germline lookup yields CDR1 SGHAT and CDR2 FQNNGV. The CDR3 nucleotides are TGTGCCACTGAACAGGGGGCAAATGAAAAACTGTTTTTT. It translates to CATEQGANEKLFF.

This chain connects TRBV5-1 to TRBJ2-3; D is uncertain. Trimming pared 0 bases from V and 2 bases from J, leaving 7 bases between. The CDR3 runs to 14 residues. Germline loops: CDR1 SGHRS, CDR2 YFSETQ. The CDR3 spells CASSLATYTDTQYF. CDR3 bases: TGCGCCAGCAGCTTGGCGACTTACACAGATACGCAGTATTTT.

The J gene is TRBJ2-7, the V gene TRBV28; D remains unclear. V lost 5 bases, J lost 3 bases, and 23 bases lay in between. This CDR3 is 17 amino acids long. Germline-derived CDR1 and CDR2 are MDHEN and SYDVKM. CDR3 in DNA: TGTGCCAGCAGTATTCCCGAGAACCGCTTTTCAAGCTACGAGCAGTACTTC. Translated: CASSIPENRFSSYEQYF. Full variable domain (rest looked up from reference TRBV28 and TRBJ2-7): DVKVTQSSRYLVKRTGEKVFLECVQDMDHENMFWYRQDPGLGLRLIYFSYDVKMKEKGDIPEGYSVSREKKERFSLILESASTNQTSMYLCASSIPENRFSSYEQYFGPGTRLTVT.

The chain carries TRBV7-9 and TRBJ2-5; TRBD2 matches 14 bases. Germline V CDR1 and CDR2: SEHNR, FQNEAQ (reference sequence). This CDR3 comprises 15 residues. V lost 5 bases and J lost 3; bases outside the gene matches: 2. CDR3 DNA sequence: TGTGCCAGCAGCCCGGGACTAGCGGGGGAAGAGACCCAGTACTTC. This gives the protein CASSPGLAGEETQYF.

The V call is TRBV5-4, the J call TRBJ2-3; TRBD2 aligns across 7 bases. The ends lost 1 base at V and 0 bases at J; junction bases unmatched: 8. The CDR3 has 17 amino acids. CDR1 is SGHNT and CDR2 is YYREEE in the germline V gene (reference sequence). CDR3 loop: CASSLWGRGVSTDTQYF. The DNA of the CDR3 is TGTGCCAGCAGCTTGTGGGGTCGGGGGGTGAGCACAGATACGCAGTATTTT.

The chain's CDR3 is CASSQEYQSNQPQHF. CDR3 DNA sequence: TGCGCCAGCAGCCAAGAATACCAGAGCAATCAGCCCCAGCATTTT. V gene TRBV4-1 combines with J gene TRBJ1-5; no reliable D call. Germline CDR1 reads MGHRA; CDR2 reads YSYEKL. The CDR3 extends over 15 amino acids. V was cut by 0 bases and J by 1 base, with 7 bases left in between.

The chain employs TRBV7-2 and TRBJ2-5; D is perhaps TRBD2 (5 bases). Germline V gene sequence: CDR1 SGHTA, CDR2 FQGNSA. The length of the CDR3 is 17 residues. Trimming pared 2 bases from V and 1 base from J, leaving 17 bases between. In nucleotides, the CDR3 is TGTGCCAGCAGCTTATTACGGGGAGCGAACAGCCAAGAGACCCAGTACTTC. Translating it yields CASSLLRGANSQETQYF.

V and J are TRBV18 and TRBJ2-3; TRBD2 matches 7 bases. The germline V gene has CDR1 KGHSH and CDR2 LQKENI. The CDR3 length is 17 residues. V gave up 0 bases and J gave up 4 bases; unmatched junction bases: 10. CDR3 nucleotides: TGTGCCAGCTCACCACCGGTTGGGAGCGGGGACTCAGATACGCAGTATTTT. It codes for CASSPPVGSGDSDTQYF.

The V and J genes are TRBV5-5 and TRBJ2-1; 9 nucleotides line up with TRBD2. Germline V gives CDR1 SGHKS, CDR2 YYEKEE (reference sequence). V gave up 3 bases and J gave up 7 bases; unmatched junction bases: 8. The CDR3 runs to 15 residues. The CDR3, as DNA: TGTGCCAGCAGCTCGACTAGCGGCTTAGGGAATGAGCAGTTCTTC. As protein: CASSSTSGLGNEQFF.

This chain joins TRBV2 and TRBJ1-3; D may be TRBD1 (5 bases). The V end was cut by 5 bases, the J end by 0 bases, with 17 bases between. Germline V gene data show CDR1 as SNHLY and CDR2 as FYNNEI. The CDR3 extends over 17 amino acids. The CDR3 is CASSTPRRDSSGNTIYF. The DNA of the CDR3 is TGTGCCAGCAGTACCCCACGAAGAGACAGCTCTGGAAACACCATATATTTT.

This clone appeared once. The chain recombines TRBV2 with TRBJ2-7; 9 positions match TRBD2. This CDR3 comprises 18 residues. Trimming cost V 3 bases and J 3 bases; bases outside gene matches: 15. Germline V gene data show CDR1 as SNHLY and CDR2 as FYNNEI. The CDR3, as DNA: TGTGCCAGCAGTGACGCGGGGGGGGGAGACACAACCTACTACGAGCAGTACTTC. The encoded protein is CASSDAGGGDTTYYEQYF. Drawing the rest from reference TRBV2 and TRBJ2-7, the complete variable domain is EPEVTQTPSHQVTQMGQEVILRCVPISNHLYFYWYRQILGQKVEFLVSFYNNEISEKSEIFDDQFSVERPDGSNFTLKIRSTKLEDSAMYFCASSDAGGGDTTYYEQYFGPGTRLTVT.

Here the CDR3 DNA reads TGTGCCAGCAGCTTACCCAGGGACAGGGGTTATGGCTACACCTTC. Translating gives CASSLPRDRGYGYTF. The chain has TRBV7-9 and TRBJ1-2; 10 nucleotides align to TRBD1. CDR3 size: 15 residues. Per the germline V gene, CDR1 is SEHNR and CDR2 is FQNEAQ (reference sequence). With V trimmed by 2 bases and J by 5 bases, 5 bases remained unmatched.

This CDR3 is CASRMAGEFTDTQYF. In DNA form, the CDR3 reads TGCGCCAGCAGAATGGCGGGGGAATTCACAGATACGCAGTATTTT. The chain is built from TRBV5-1 and TRBJ2-3; 7 bases align to TRBD2. The CDR3 length is 15 residues. In germline, CDR1 is SGHRS, CDR2 YFSETQ. After removal of 5 bases from V and 2 bases from J, the junction contained 8 bases not matched to a gene.

The chain employs TRBV4-2 and TRBJ1-2; unclear D gene. The CDR3 is 17 amino acids. Per germline, CDR1 LGHNA and CDR2 YNFKEQ. V was pared by 0 bases and J by 6 bases, with 20 bases between. CDR3 nucleotide sequence: TGTGCCAGCAGCCAAGATCTGAGAGGTGAGGATCGGCATGGCTACACCTTC. Encoded protein: CASSQDLRGEDRHGYTF.

The chain is built from TRBV7-9 and TRBJ1-1, with D possibly matching TRBD1 (6 bases). The CDR3 covers 17 residues. With 5 bases removed from V and 6 bases from J, the gap between germline ends came to 25 bases. The V gene's germline CDR1 is SEHNR and CDR2 FQNEAQ (reference sequence). In DNA, the CDR3 is TGTGCCAGCAGCCTGGGACAAATGCAGGGGATCGTCTCTGAAGCTTTCTTT. Translated: CASSLGQMQGIVSEAFF. Based on the CDR3 plus reference TRBV7-9 and TRBJ1-1, the full variable domain is DTGVSQNPRHKITKRGQNVTFRCDPISEHNRLYWYRQTLGQGPEFLTYFQNEAQLEKSRLLSDRFSAERPKGSFSTLEIQRTEQGDSAMYLCASSLGQMQGIVSEAFFGQGTRLTVV.

This clone was detected only a few times. The chain combines TRBV27 with TRBJ1-5; possibly TRBD1 for D (5 bases). The germline V gene has CDR1 MNHEY and CDR2 SMNVEV (reference sequence). V dropped 5 bases and J dropped 2 bases, with 16 bases sitting between them. The CDR3 sequence is 16 residues long. Here the CDR3 DNA reads TGTGCCAGCAGTCCCAGACCCGGAGGGGGCAATCAGCCCCAGCATTTT. Translating it yields CASSPRPGGGNQPQHF.